The entry below describes one T cell receptor (beta chain). In the authors' methods: Reference gene primer amplification yielded estimated nucleated cell counts. TCRdb keeps only in-frame clones here, not all; method: immunoSEQ multiplex PCR. The DNA gave D and trimming, while V, J and clone size come from that table. The sample carries 310,000 or so clones, 75% to 95% recorded once. This sample was taken from a study of blood T cell repertoires in COVID-19. V shed 0 bases and J shed 3 bases, with 12 bases lying between them. The CDR3 covers 16 residues. Germline CDR1 and CDR2: MNHEY and SMNVEV (reference sequence). Cohorts were determined from participant-reported clinical history.

Sequenced material: PBMCs or T cells enriched from blood (not recorded which). The chain is built from TRBV27 and TRBJ2-1; TRBD1 is a possible D gene (8 bases). The TCR comes from a woman under 40 who had recovered from COVID-19. The CDR3 DNA sequence: TGTGCCAGCAGTTTATCTAACAGGGGGGGCTACAATGAGCAGTTCTTC. Protein: CASSLSNRGGYNEQFF.